This entry lists 27 T cell receptor beta chains sequenced from one sample in a study of blood T cell repertoires in COVID-19. Generated by immunoSEQ multiplex PCR, the TCRdb table keeps only in-frame clones and is missing some. The data hold around 200,000 clones, with roughly four fifths observed a single time. Material: peripheral blood. These receptor sequences come from a middle-aged woman with acute or convalescent COVID-19.

V gene TRBV10-3 combines with J gene TRBJ2-1; D is perhaps TRBD1 (5 bases). The germline CDR1 and CDR2 sequences are ENHRY and SYGVKD. The V end lost 5 bases, the J end lost 1 base, and 9 bases lay between the germline ends. CDR3 length: 14 amino acids. CDR3 coding DNA: TGTGCCATCAGTCTAGACAGTTCCTACAATGAGCAGTTCTTC. This gives the protein CAISLDSSYNEQFF.

This clone was picked up one time. The genes are TRBV20-1 and TRBJ1-1, with TRBD1 matching over 7 bases. The CDR3 spans 13 residues. With V trimmed by 4 bases and J by 4 bases, 6 bases remained unmatched. Germline V gene sequence: CDR1 DFQATT, CDR2 SNEGSKA (reference sequence). The CDR3 nucleotides read TGCAGTGCTAATGAGGGACAGTCCACTGAAGCTTTCTTT. The encoded protein is CSANEGQSTEAFF.

This chain uses TRBV18 with TRBJ2-7, with 7 bases lining up with TRBD2. The CDR3 runs to 14 residues. Germline CDR1 is KGHSH and CDR2 is LQKENI. The V gene end was trimmed by 0 bases and the J gene end by 7 bases; junction bases not matched to a gene: 6. The CDR3 sequence is CASSPPGGAGEQYF. In DNA, the CDR3 is TGTGCCAGCTCACCACCCGGAGGAGCGGGAGAGCAGTACTTC.

This clone was recorded at least ten times. The gene calls are TRBV13 and TRBJ1-2; maybe TRBD1 (6 bases). The V end was cut by 5 bases, the J end by 5 bases, with 12 bases between. CDR3 length: 13 residues. Looked up from germline, CDR1 is PRHDT and CDR2 is FYEKMQ (reference sequence). CDR3 DNA sequence: TGTGCCAGCAGCCAAGGGAGGGGGTATGGCTACACCTTC. It codes for CASSQGRGYGYTF.

The rearrangement uses TRBV5-4 and TRBJ1-4; D uncertain. Germline-derived CDR1 and CDR2 are SGHNT and YYREEE (reference sequence). V lost 4 bases to trimming and J lost 0 bases, with 10 bases between them. The CDR3 covers 15 residues. CDR3 amino acids: CASSREASTNEKLFF. CDR3 coding DNA: TGTGCCAGCAGCCGGGAGGCCTCAACTAATGAAAAACTGTTTTTT. Combining the CDR3 with reference TRBV5-4 and TRBJ1-4 gives the whole variable domain ETGVTQSPTHLIKTRGQQVTLRCSSQSGHNTVSWYQQALGQGPQFIFQYYREEENGRGNFPPRFSGLQFPNYSSELNVNALELDDSALYLCASSREASTNEKLFFGSGTQLSVL.

This clone was seen only a few times. The chain carries TRBV7-2 and TRBJ2-2; possible D gene TRBD1, 6 bases. With 8 bases removed from V and 4 bases from J, the gap between germline ends came to 11 bases. The length of the CDR3 is 13 residues. Germline CDR1 and CDR2: SGHTA and FQGNSA. The CDR3 sequence is CASSGQTTGELFF. The DNA for the CDR3 is TGTGCCAGCTCCGGACAGACCACCGGGGAGCTGTTTTTT.

The V gene is TRBV24-1, the J gene TRBJ2-1, with a weak D call TRBD2 (7 bases). Germline values: CDR1 KGHDR, CDR2 SFDVKD. The CDR3 is made up of 17 amino acids. V lost 1 base, J lost 5 bases, and 17 bases lay in between. CDR3 loop: CATSDFRRGTTNNEQFF. The CDR3 region has the DNA TGTGCCACCAGTGATTTTAGGCGGGGGACAACGAACAATGAGCAGTTCTTC.

V gene TRBV7-8 combines with J gene TRBJ1-4, with D hard to call. CDR1 is SGHVS, CDR2 FQNEAQ, per germline. With 2 bases removed from V and 8 bases from J, the gap between germline ends came to 9 bases. The CDR3 sequence is 13 residues long. CDR3: CASSLRQEEKLFF. CDR3 DNA: TGTGCCAGCAGCTTACGGCAGGAAGAAAAACTGTTTTTT.

This chain connects TRBV19 to TRBJ2-7; 10 bases match TRBD2. The CDR3 consists of 14 residues. Germline CDR1 reads LNHDA; CDR2 reads SQIVND (reference sequence). Trimming cost V 5 bases and J 4 bases; bases outside gene matches: 5. CDR3 protein: CASSPQAGGYEQYF. The DNA of the CDR3 is TGTGCCAGTAGTCCACAAGCGGGAGGGTACGAGCAGTACTTC.

V and J are TRBV5-6 and TRBJ1-6; TRBD1 might be the D (5 bases). This CDR3 comprises 14 residues. Germline loops: CDR1 SGHDT, CDR2 YYEEEE. Trimming shortened V by 4 bases and J by 9 bases, and 14 bases separated the two germline ends. CDR3 amino acids: CASSRAGNFSPLHF. CDR3 coding DNA: TGTGCCAGCAGCCGAGCAGGGAATTTTTCACCCCTCCACTTT.

The chain employs TRBV13 and TRBJ2-7, with TRBD2 as a possible D gene (6 bases). Germline CDR1 and CDR2: PRHDT and FYEKMQ (reference sequence). This CDR3 has 15 residues. V gave up 1 base and J gave up 0 bases, with 10 bases separating them. The CDR3 loop reads CASSLEGRSSYEQYF. As DNA, the CDR3 is TGTGCCAGCAGCTTAGAGGGGAGGAGCTCCTACGAGCAGTACTTC.

This clone has more than one count but fewer than ten. This chain connects TRBV19 to TRBJ2-1; 8 bases map to TRBD2. Germline CDR1 is LNHDA and CDR2 is SQIVND (reference sequence). J gave up 6 bases and V 4 bases, and 5 bases lay outside the gene matches. The CDR3 is made up of 14 amino acids. CDR3 sequence reads: CASSKSGRPNEQFF. CDR3 DNA sequence: TGTGCCAGTAGTAAAAGCGGGAGACCCAATGAGCAGTTCTTC.

This clone appeared a few times. The CDR3 sequence: CATSRLWTGVTNEKLFF. CDR3 DNA sequence: TGTGCCACCAGCAGACTCTGGACAGGGGTAACTAATGAAAAACTGTTTTTT. The V and J genes are TRBV15 and TRBJ1-4; 9 bases line up with TRBD1. Germline assignment: CDR1 LNHNV and CDR2 YYDKDF (reference sequence). V was clipped by 2 bases and J by 1 base; unmatched bases: 5. The CDR3 has 17 residues.

The J gene is TRBJ2-1, the V gene TRBV23-1; a possible D gene is TRBD2 (5 bases). TRBV23-1 is identified as an open reading frame with a role that is uncertain. Trimming removed 2 bases from V and 0 bases from J, with 14 bases in between. The CDR3 is 17 amino acids. In DNA form, the CDR3 reads TGCGCCAGCAGTCAAACGGCGGGTTACAGCTCCTACAATGAGCAGTTCTTC. It codes for CASSQTAGYSSYNEQFF.

This clone was found once. The V gene is TRBV6-5, the J gene TRBJ2-7, with D tentatively TRBD2 (7 bases). CDR1 MNHEY and CDR2 SVGAGI come from the germline V gene. This CDR3 has 13 residues. The V end lost 9 bases, the J end lost 0 bases, and 12 bases lay between the germline ends. The CDR3 sequence: CASRRGPSYEQYF. As DNA, the CDR3 is TGTGCCAGTAGGCGGGGGCCCTCCTACGAGCAGTACTTC.

This clone showed up just a few times. This rearrangement joins TRBV5-1 to TRBJ1-2, with no clear D. The CDR3 has 15 residues. The V gene's germline CDR1 is SGHRS and CDR2 YFSETQ. Trimming shortened V by 0 bases and J by 3 bases, and 12 bases separated the two germline ends. CDR3 bases: TGCGCCAGCAGCTTGGGACCCCCGCTAGACTATGGCTACACCTTC. This gives the protein CASSLGPPLDYGYTF.

The V gene is TRBV27, the J gene TRBJ2-2, with 8 bases lining up with TRBD2. Looked up from germline, CDR1 is MNHEY and CDR2 is SMNVEV (reference sequence). The ends lost 3 bases at V and 6 bases at J; junction bases unmatched: 3. CDR3 length: 14 amino acids. The chain's CDR3 is CASSFAGGAGELFF. The CDR3 nucleotides are TGTGCCAGCAGTTTCGCGGGAGGAGCCGGGGAGCTGTTTTTT.

This clone has more than one count but fewer than ten. The chain recombines TRBV9 with TRBJ1-3; 10 bases map to TRBD1. Germline lookup yields CDR1 SGDLS and CDR2 YYNGEE. The ends lost 5 bases at V and 2 bases at J; junction bases unmatched: 4. This CDR3 is built from 15 residues. The CDR3 bases are TGTGCCAGCAGTCCCGGACAGGGGGCTGGAAACACCATATATTTT. Its protein product is CASSPGQGAGNTIYF.

The V and J genes are TRBV5-6 and TRBJ2-5; D gene unclear. V lost 1 base to trimming and J lost 0 bases, with 10 bases between them. Germline-derived CDR1 and CDR2 are SGHDT and YYEEEE. The CDR3 runs 15 residues. CDR3 residues: CASSLKASYQETQYF. In nucleotides, the CDR3 is TGTGCCAGCAGCTTGAAAGCCTCCTACCAAGAGACCCAGTACTTC. Drawing the rest from reference TRBV5-6 and TRBJ2-5, the complete variable domain is DAGVTQSPTHLIKTRGQQVTLRCSPKSGHDTVSWYQQALGQGPQFIFQYYEEEERQRGNFPDRFSGHQFPNYSSELNVNALLLGDSALYLCASSLKASYQETQYFGPGTRLLVL.

This chain connects TRBV13 to TRBJ2-2, with D perhaps matching TRBD2 (6 bases). The CDR3 contains 14 residues. Trimming took off 5 bases at V and 4 bases at J, with 11 bases between the two ends. CDR1 and CDR2 (germline): PRHDT, FYEKMQ (reference sequence). CDR3 amino acids: CASSLSGSTGELFF. The CDR3 DNA reads as TGTGCCAGCAGCCTTAGCGGTTCCACCGGGGAGCTGTTTTTT. Combining the CDR3 with reference TRBV13 and TRBJ2-2 gives the whole variable domain AAGVIQSPRHLIKEKRETATLKCYPIPRHDTVYWYQQGPGQDPQFLISFYEKMQSDKGSIPDRFSAQQFSDYHSELNMSSLELGDSALYFCASSLSGSTGELFFGEGSRLTVL.

Details on this clone: At one boundary the junction diverges from the germline segment, which might be a read error. The V and J genes are TRBV30 and TRBJ1-1, with TRBD1 matching 9 bases. The CDR3 sequence is 11 residues long. CDR1 GTSNPN and CDR2 SVGIG come from the germline V gene (reference sequence). DNA of the CDR3: TGTGCCTGGAGTAGGGGACAGGGAAGGTCATTT. Translation: CAWSRGQGRSF.

The chain links TRBV7-9 to TRBJ2-5, with a possible D match to TRBD2 (6 bases). This CDR3 is 17 amino acids long. V dropped 4 bases and J dropped 1 base, with 19 bases sitting between them. Germline CDR1 SEHNR, CDR2 FQNEAQ (reference sequence). This CDR3 is CASSYNHYRETQETQYF. CDR3 nucleotides: TGTGCCAGCAGCTACAACCACTACCGGGAGACCCAAGAGACCCAGTACTTC.

The V gene is TRBV18, the J gene TRBJ2-2; possibly TRBD1 for D (5 bases). The V end lost 3 bases, the J end lost 5 bases, and 13 bases lay between the germline ends. The CDR3 totals 15 residues. CDR1 and CDR2 from the germline V gene are KGHSH and LQKENI. The CDR3 protein is CASSPPSGATGELFF. CDR3 DNA: TGTGCCAGCTCACCCCCTTCTGGGGCGACCGGGGAGCTGTTTTTT.

The chain uses TRBV4-2 and TRBJ1-5; 8 nucleotides match TRBD1. V lost 4 bases to trimming and J lost 4 bases; unmatched junction nucleotides: 9. CDR1 and CDR2 from the germline V gene are LGHNA and YNFKEQ. The CDR3 spans 16 residues. CDR3: CASSRSDRVGNQPQHF. The CDR3 nucleotides are TGTGCCAGCAGCCGGTCGGACAGGGTAGGAAATCAGCCCCAGCATTTT.

This clone showed up just a few times. V usage is TRBV5-1 and J usage is TRBJ1-4, with D uncertain. The V end was cut by 0 bases, the J end by 4 bases, with 7 bases between. CDR3 length: 14 amino acids. Germline V CDR1 and CDR2: SGHRS, YFSETQ. The CDR3 nucleotides read TGCGCCAGCAGCTTGGCGTCCGGTAATGAAAAACTGTTTTTT. This codes for CASSLASGNEKLFF.

The J gene is TRBJ2-7, the V gene TRBV7-2; 9 bases are a match to TRBD2. The CDR3 runs 14 residues. With V trimmed by 5 bases and J by 3 bases, 5 bases remained unmatched. Per the germline V gene, CDR1 is SGHTA and CDR2 is FQGNSA. CDR3 bases: TGTGCCAGCAGCGCTAGCGGGATTAGCTACGAGCAGTACTTC. Amino acids: CASSASGISYEQYF.

The count of this clone is one. The chain joins TRBV27 to TRBJ2-7; possible D gene TRBD2, 6 bases. Per the germline V gene, CDR1 is MNHEY and CDR2 is SMNVEV (reference sequence). Trimming stripped 5 bases from V and 5 bases from J, with 40 bases between. This CDR3 has 22 residues. Here the CDR3 DNA reads TGTGCCAGCAGTGCTCAGGGCTCCGACCTCCGGGGGTTTCGTGGGGTCCTGCACGAGCAGTACTTC. It is translated as CASSAQGSDLRGFRGVLHEQYF.